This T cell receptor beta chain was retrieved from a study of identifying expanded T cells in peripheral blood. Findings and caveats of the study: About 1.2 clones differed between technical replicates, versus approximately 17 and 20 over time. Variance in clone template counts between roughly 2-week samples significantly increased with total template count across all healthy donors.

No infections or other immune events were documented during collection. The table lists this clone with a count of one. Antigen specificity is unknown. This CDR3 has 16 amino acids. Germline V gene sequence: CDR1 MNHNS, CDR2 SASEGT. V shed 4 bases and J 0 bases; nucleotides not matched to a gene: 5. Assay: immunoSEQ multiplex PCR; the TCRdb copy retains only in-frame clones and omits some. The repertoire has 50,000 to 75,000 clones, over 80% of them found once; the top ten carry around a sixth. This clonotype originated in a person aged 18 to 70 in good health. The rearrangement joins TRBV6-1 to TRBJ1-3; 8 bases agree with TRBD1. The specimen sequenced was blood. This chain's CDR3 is CASSGGQGSSGNTIYF. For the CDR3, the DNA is TGTGCCAGCAGTGGCGGACAGGGATCCTCTGGAAACACCATATATTTT.